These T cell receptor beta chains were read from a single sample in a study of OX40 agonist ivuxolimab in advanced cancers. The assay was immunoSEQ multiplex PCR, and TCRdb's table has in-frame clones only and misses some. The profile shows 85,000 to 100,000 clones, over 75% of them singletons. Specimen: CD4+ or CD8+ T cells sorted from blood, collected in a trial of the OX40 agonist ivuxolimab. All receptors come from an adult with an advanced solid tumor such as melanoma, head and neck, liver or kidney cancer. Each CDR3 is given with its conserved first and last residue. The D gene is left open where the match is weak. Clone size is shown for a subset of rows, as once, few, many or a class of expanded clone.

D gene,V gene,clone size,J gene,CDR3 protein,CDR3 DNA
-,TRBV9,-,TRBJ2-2,CASSVARTYTGELFF,TGTGCCAGCAGCGTAGCTAGAACTTACACCGGGGAGCTGTTTTTT
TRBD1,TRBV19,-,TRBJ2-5,CASSRGTGGRGTQYF,TGTGCCAGTAGTCGAGGGACAGGGGGCCGGGGGACCCAGTACTTC
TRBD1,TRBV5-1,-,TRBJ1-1,CASSTGRGEDTEAFF,TGCGCCAGCAGCACCGGCAGGGGGGAGGACACTGAAGCTTTCTTT
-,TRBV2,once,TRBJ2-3,CASRSLNRETPPDTQYF,TGTGCCAGCAGATCACTTAACCGGGAGACCCCCCCAGATACGCAGTATTTT
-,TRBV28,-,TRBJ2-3,CASSLHTLFRENSTDTQYF,TGTGCCAGCAGTTTACACACCTTATTCAGGGAAAATAGCACAGATACGCAGTATTTT
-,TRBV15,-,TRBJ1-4,CATSSRQIDEKLFF,TGTGCCACCAGCAGTCGGCAGATCGATGAAAAACTGTTTTTT
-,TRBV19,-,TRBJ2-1,CASMAVSSYNEQFF,TGTGCCAGTATGGCTGTCAGCTCCTACAATGAGCAGTTCTTC
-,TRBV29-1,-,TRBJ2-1,CSVRWGVANEQFF,TGCAGCGTTAGGTGGGGGGTAGCGAATGAGCAGTTCTTC
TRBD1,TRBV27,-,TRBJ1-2,CASSPGPAGGRGYTF,TGTGCCAGCAGTCCCGGACCCGCAGGGGGCAGAGGCTACACCTTC
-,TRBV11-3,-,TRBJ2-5,CASSLSQRETQYF,TGTGCCAGCAGCTTATCACAACGAGAGACCCAGTACTTC
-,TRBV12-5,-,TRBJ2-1,CASGLYVGSSYNEQFF,TGTGCTAGTGGTTTGTATGTCGGGAGCTCCTACAATGAGCAGTTCTTC
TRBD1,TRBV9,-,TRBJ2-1,CASSGRQGGYNEQFF,TGTGCCAGCAGCGGTCGACAGGGTGGATACAATGAGCAGTTCTTC
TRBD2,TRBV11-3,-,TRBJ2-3,CASSSPTTSGKDTQYF,TGTGCCAGCAGCTCGCCCACGACTAGCGGGAAAGATACGCAGTATTTT
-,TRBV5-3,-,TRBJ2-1,CARSLIQVSSYNEQFF,TGTGCCAGAAGCTTGATCCAGGTAAGCTCCTACAATGAGCAGTTCTTC
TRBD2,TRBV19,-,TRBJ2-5,CASTPRGLQETQYF,TGTGCCAGTACCCCGAGGGGACTACAAGAGACCCAGTACTTC
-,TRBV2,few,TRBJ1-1,CASSTDSWTEAFF,TGTGCCAGCAGTACAGATAGTTGGACTGAAGCTTTCTTT
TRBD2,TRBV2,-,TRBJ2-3,CASSEVAGRGTDTQYF,TGTGCCAGCAGTGAAGTAGCGGGAAGGGGCACAGATACGCAGTATTTT
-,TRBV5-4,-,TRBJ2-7,CASSSLAFQGPLEQYF,TGTGCCAGCAGCTCGTTAGCTTTCCAGGGACCTCTCGAGCAGTACTTC
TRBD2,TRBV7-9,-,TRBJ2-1,CASSPGLAGLTYNEQFF,TGTGCCAGCAGCCCGGGACTAGCGGGACTAACCTACAATGAGCAGTTCTTC
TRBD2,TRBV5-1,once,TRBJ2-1,CASSRTSGYNEQFF,TGCGCCAGCAGCAGGACTAGCGGTTACAATGAGCAGTTCTTC
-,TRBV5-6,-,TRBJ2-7,CASSLGSGTYEQYF,TGTGCCAGCAGCTTGGGTAGCGGAACCTACGAGCAGTACTTC
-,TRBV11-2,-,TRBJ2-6,CASSLYRVSGANVLTF,TGTGCCAGCAGCTTATATAGGGTTTCTGGGGCCAACGTCCTGACTTTC
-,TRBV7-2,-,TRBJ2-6,CASSSDRAGANVLTF,TGTGCCAGCAGCTCGGACCGCGCGGGGGCCAACGTCCTGACTTTC
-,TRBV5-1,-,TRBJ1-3,CASSRDWQGSEGNTIYF,TGCGCCAGCAGCCGCGACTGGCAGGGTTCGGAAGGAAACACCATATATTTT
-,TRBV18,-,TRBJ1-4,CASSPSGYEKLFF,TGTGCCAGCTCACCATCCGGGTACGAAAAACTGTTTTTT
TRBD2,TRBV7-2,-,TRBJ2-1,CASRYSGTSLYNEQFF,TGTGCCAGCAGATATTCCGGGACTAGTCTCTACAATGAGCAGTTCTTC
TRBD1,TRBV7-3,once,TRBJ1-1,CASSLGDRGLSEAFF,TGTGCCAGCAGCTTAGGGGACAGGGGGCTCTCTGAAGCTTTCTTT
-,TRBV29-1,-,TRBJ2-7,CSGGGTYEQYF,TGCAGCGGGGGCGGCACCTACGAGCAGTACTTC
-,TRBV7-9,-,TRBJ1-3,CASSLGGTGNTIYF,TGTGCCAGCAGCTTAGGCGGCACAGGAAACACCATATATTTT
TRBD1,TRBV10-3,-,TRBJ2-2,CATKGPGQPNTGELFF,TGTGCCACCAAAGGTCCGGGACAGCCCAACACCGGGGAGCTGTTTTTT
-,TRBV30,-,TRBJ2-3,CAWSLGATDTQYF,TGTGCCTGGAGTCTGGGCGCCACAGATACGCAGTATTTT
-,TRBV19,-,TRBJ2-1,CASSILAADEQFF,TGTGCCAGTAGTATTCTGGCGGCGGATGAGCAGTTCTTC
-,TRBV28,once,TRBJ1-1,CASSSPGEVKDTEAFF,TGTGCCAGCAGTTCCCCAGGGGAGGTTAAGGACACTGAAGCTTTCTTT
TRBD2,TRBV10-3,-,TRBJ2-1,CAISAEGRGGNEQFF,TGTGCCATCAGTGCTGAGGGACGGGGGGGGAATGAGCAGTTCTTC
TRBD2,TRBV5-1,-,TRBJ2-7,CASSLALADEQYF,TGCGCCAGCAGCTTGGCACTAGCGGACGAGCAGTACTTC
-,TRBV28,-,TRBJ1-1,CASSPVLNTEAFF,TGTGCCAGCAGTCCCGTTCTGAACACTGAAGCTTTCTTT
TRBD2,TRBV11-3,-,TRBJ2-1,CASSAGTSGDNEQFF,TGTGCCAGCAGCGCTGGGACTAGCGGGGACAATGAGCAGTTCTTC
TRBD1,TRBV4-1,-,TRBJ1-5,CASTTADRVNQPQHF,TGCGCCAGCACCACAGCAGACAGGGTCAATCAGCCCCAGCATTTT
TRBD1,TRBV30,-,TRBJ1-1,CAWRLTGTVNTEAFF,TGTGCCTGGAGATTGACCGGGACAGTGAACACTGAAGCTTTCTTT
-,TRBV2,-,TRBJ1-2,CASSETEGYTF,TGTGCCAGCAGTGAGACAGAGGGCTACACCTTC
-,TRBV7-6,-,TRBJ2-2,CASSSLGYTGELFF,TGTGCCAGCAGCTCCCTTGGATACACCGGGGAGCTGTTTTTT
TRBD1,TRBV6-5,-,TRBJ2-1,CASSYSGQGFGYEQFF,TGTGCCAGCAGTTACTCCGGACAGGGGTTTGGCTATGAGCAGTTCTTC
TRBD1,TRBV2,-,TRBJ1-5,CASSGTGGPNQPQHF,TGTGCCAGCAGTGGGACAGGGGGCCCCAATCAGCCCCAGCATTTT
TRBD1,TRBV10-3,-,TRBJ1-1,CAIRGDRGRDTEAFF,TGTGCCATCCGCGGGGACAGGGGGCGTGACACTGAAGCTTTCTTT
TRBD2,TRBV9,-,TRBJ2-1,CASSALGREIDEQFF,TGTGCCAGCAGCGCTTTAGGGCGGGAGATCGATGAGCAGTTCTTC
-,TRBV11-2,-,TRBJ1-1,CASSLDLATVNTEAFF,TGTGCCAGCAGCTTAGATCTTGCGACAGTGAACACTGAAGCTTTCTTT
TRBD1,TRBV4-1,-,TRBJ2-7,CASSQGAGQVEVEYF,TGCGCCAGCAGCCAAGGAGCTGGACAGGTGGAGGTAGAGTACTTC
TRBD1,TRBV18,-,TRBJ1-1,CASSPIRDRGTEAFF,TGTGCCAGCTCACCGATTCGGGACAGGGGCACTGAAGCTTTCTTT
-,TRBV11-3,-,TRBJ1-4,CASSSGDRGEKLFF,TGTGCCAGCAGCTCAGGGGATAGAGGTGAAAAACTGTTTTTT
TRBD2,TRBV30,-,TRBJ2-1,CAWSLGLGGGNEQFF,TGTGCCTGGAGCCTCGGTCTTGGGGGGGGCAATGAGCAGTTCTTC
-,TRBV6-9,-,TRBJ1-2,CASSPRGFYGYTF,TGTGCCAGCAGTCCTCGGGGGTTCTATGGCTACACCTTC